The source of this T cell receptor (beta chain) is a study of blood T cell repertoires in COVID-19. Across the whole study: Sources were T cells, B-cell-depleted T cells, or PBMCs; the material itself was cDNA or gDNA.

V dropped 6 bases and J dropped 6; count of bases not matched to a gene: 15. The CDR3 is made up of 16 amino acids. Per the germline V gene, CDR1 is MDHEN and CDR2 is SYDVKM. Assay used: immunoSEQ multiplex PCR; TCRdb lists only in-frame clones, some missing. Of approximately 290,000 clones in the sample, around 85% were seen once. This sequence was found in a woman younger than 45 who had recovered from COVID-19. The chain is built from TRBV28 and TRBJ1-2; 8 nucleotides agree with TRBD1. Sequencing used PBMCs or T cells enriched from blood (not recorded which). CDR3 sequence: CASSPLGDRGRNGYTF. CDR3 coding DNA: TGTGCCAGCAGCCCCCTGGGCGACAGGGGTAGGAATGGCTACACCTTC.